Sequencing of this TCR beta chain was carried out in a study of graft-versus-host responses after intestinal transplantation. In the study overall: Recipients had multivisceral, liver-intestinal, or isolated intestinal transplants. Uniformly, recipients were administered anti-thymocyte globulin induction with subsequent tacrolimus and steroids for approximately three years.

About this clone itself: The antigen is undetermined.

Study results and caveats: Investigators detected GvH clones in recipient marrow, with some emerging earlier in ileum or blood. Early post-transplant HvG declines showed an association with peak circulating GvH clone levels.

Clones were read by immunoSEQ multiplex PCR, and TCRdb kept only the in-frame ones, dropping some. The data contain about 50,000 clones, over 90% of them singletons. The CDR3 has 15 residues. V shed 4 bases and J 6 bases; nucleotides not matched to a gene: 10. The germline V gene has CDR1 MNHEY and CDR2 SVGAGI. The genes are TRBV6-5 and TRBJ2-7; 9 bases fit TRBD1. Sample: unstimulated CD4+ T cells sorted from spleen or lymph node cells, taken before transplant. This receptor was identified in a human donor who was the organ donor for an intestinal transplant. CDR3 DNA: TGTGCCAGCAGTTCCGGGTGGGACAGGGAAGGCGAGCAGTACTTC. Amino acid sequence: CASSSGWDREGEQYF.